Below, 20 T cell receptor beta chains from the same sample are listed, as sequenced in a study of shared clonotypes between healthy human individuals. The method was immunoSEQ multiplex PCR; TCRdb's version includes in-frame clones alone and lacks a portion of them. The sample records approximately 500,000 clones, over 70% being singletons. The material sequenced was PBMCs. Receptors were obtained from a woman aged 40-49 years in good health. Some clones in this sample may be carry-over from other donors' samples.

On this clone: With only one base between it and a far larger clone, this is likely a read error. Other DNA sequences in the sample encode the same CDR3. V and J are TRBV6-6 and TRBJ2-1; the D gene is possibly TRBD2 (6 bases). In germline, CDR1 is MNHNY, CDR2 SVGAGI (reference sequence). The CDR3 covers 15 residues. V lost 2 bases and J 6 bases, leaving 14 bases between the germline ends. The CDR3 loop reads CASSYAPGGTNEQFF. In DNA form, the CDR3 reads TGTGCCAGCAGTTACGCCCCCGGAGGGACCAATGAGCAGTTCTTC.

V and J are TRBV4-3 and TRBJ2-5; no reliable D call. Germline lookup yields CDR1 LGHNA and CDR2 YSLEER. Trimming removed 4 bases at V and 2 bases at J, with 8 bases between. The CDR3 covers 13 residues. CDR3 region: CASSRREQETQYF. CDR3 DNA: TGCGCCAGCAGCCGACGCGAGCAAGAGACCCAGTACTTC.

The chain combines TRBV9 with TRBJ2-7; D might be TRBD1 (7 bases). V was shortened by 0 bases and J by 1 base, with 17 bases between the two germline ends. This CDR3 contains 17 residues. Germline-derived CDR1 and CDR2 are SGDLS and YYNGEE. CDR3 bases: TGTGCCAGCAGCGTAGAGGGGAGGTGGGGACAGTCCTACGAGCAGTACTTC. Its protein product is CASSVEGRWGQSYEQYF.

The chain links TRBV18 to TRBJ1-2; TRBD1 is a possible D gene (5 bases). The length of the CDR3 is 14 residues. V lost 2 bases to trimming and J lost 3 bases, with 10 bases between them. Per the germline V gene, CDR1 is KGHSH and CDR2 is LQKENI. Here the CDR3 reads CASSPGQGYYGYTF. CDR3 bases: TGTGCCAGCTCACCAGGTCAGGGCTACTATGGCTACACCTTC.

There are a few counts of this clone. The rearrangement uses TRBV19 and TRBJ2-4; maybe TRBD2 (5 bases). The CDR3 length is 13 residues. CDR1 is LNHDA, CDR2 SQIVND, per germline (reference sequence). The V end lost 7 bases, the J end lost 1 base, and 8 bases lay between the germline ends. In DNA form, the CDR3 reads TGTGCCAGTACCGGGGTGGCCAAAAACATTCAGTACTTC. Its translation: CASTGVAKNIQYF.

The chain uses TRBV7-2 and TRBJ1-3; D gene unclear. V shed 1 base and J shed 2 bases, with 9 bases lying between them. The germline V gene has CDR1 SGHTA and CDR2 FQGNSA. The CDR3 runs to 15 residues. As DNA, the CDR3 is TGTGCCAGCAGCTTAGATCCAGCGACTGGAAACACCATATATTTT. Its protein product is CASSLDPATGNTIYF.

The chain employs TRBV10-2 and TRBJ2-3, with 7 bases matching TRBD1. V was pared by 7 bases and J by 4 bases, with 11 bases of the junction left unmatched. This CDR3 comprises 15 residues. The germline CDR1 and CDR2 sequences are WSHSY and SAAADI. CDR3 in amino acids: CASNLAGGGADTQYF. For the CDR3, the DNA is TGCGCCAGCAACCTTGCAGGGGGTGGGGCAGATACGCAGTATTTT.

This clone was counted only a few times. The gene calls are TRBV10-1 and TRBJ2-3; TRBD1 or TRBD2 may be the D gene (5 bases each). Germline-derived CDR1 and CDR2 are WNHNN and SYGVQD (reference sequence). The CDR3 is 15 amino acids. V lost 0 bases and J lost 8, with 15 bases in between. CDR3 protein: CASSESGASRATQYF. Written as DNA, the CDR3 is TGCGCCAGCAGTGAGTCGGGTGCTAGCAGGGCTACGCAGTATTTT.

On this clone itself: It may be a read error: a sequence one base away is much more abundant. The CDR3 DNA follows: TGTGCCAGCAGCTCCGATCGACTAGCGGGGGACTACGAGCAGTACTTC. It yields the protein CASSSDRLAGDYEQYF. The chain carries TRBV7-2 and TRBJ2-7; 12 positions agree with TRBD2. The CDR3 is 16 residues long. V shed 4 bases, J shed 3 bases, and the junction held 7 bases outside the gene matches. Germline V gene sequence: CDR1 SGHTA, CDR2 FQGNSA.

The V call is TRBV11-2, the J call TRBJ1-1; 9 bases are a match to TRBD1. The CDR3 covers 14 residues. The ends lost 5 bases at V and 1 base at J; junction bases unmatched: 2. Germline CDR1 and CDR2: SGHAT and FQNNGV. CDR3 sequence reads: CASSLGQGNTEAFF. CDR3 bases: TGTGCCAGCAGCCTGGGACAGGGGAACACTGAAGCTTTCTTT.

Comment on this clone: It is likely a read error: a sequence one base away is far more abundant. The chain carries TRBV30 and TRBJ2-3; D is unresolved. Germline CDR1 reads GTSNPN; CDR2 reads SVGIG (reference sequence). V shed 1 base and J shed 2 bases, with 13 bases lying between them. CDR3 size: 15 residues. The CDR3 nucleotides are TGTGCCTGGAGTGAGGCACCCCTAATCACAGATACGCAGTATTTT. Translation gives CAWSEAPLITDTQYF. Variable domain in full (rest from reference TRBV30 and TRBJ2-3): SQTIHQWPATLVQPVGSPLSLECTVEGTSNPNLYWYRQAAGRGLQLLFYSVGIGQISSEVPQNLSASRPQDRQFILSSKKLLLSDSGFYLCAWSEAPLITDTQYFGPGTRLTVL.

CDR3 loop: CASSARDSDEQYF. The CDR3 DNA follows: TGTGCCAGCAGTGCCCGAGATTCGGACGAGCAGTACTTC. The V and J genes are TRBV6-4 and TRBJ2-7; no reliable D call. The CDR3 is 13 amino acids. Trimming cost V 4 bases and J 5 bases, with 12 bases left between them. Germline V gives CDR1 MRHNA, CDR2 SNTAGT.

With regard to this clone: The sample carries other DNA sequences with the same CDR3. The chain uses TRBV7-3 and TRBJ2-2; the D is unclear. The germline gives CDR1 SGHTA, CDR2 FQGTGA. V dropped 1 base and J dropped 7 bases, with 7 bases sitting between them. CDR3 length: 13 residues. CDR3 sequence reads: CASSLREVGELFF. CDR3 nucleotide sequence: TGTGCCAGCAGCTTAAGGGAAGTCGGGGAGCTGTTTTTT.

The CDR3 DNA follows: TGTGCCAGCCGTACAGGGGGCGAAGGAAACACCATATATTTT. Translated: CASRTGGEGNTIYF. This rearrangement joins TRBV28 to TRBJ1-3, with 9 bases matching TRBD1. Germline CDR1 reads MDHEN; CDR2 reads SYDVKM. CDR3 length equals 14 residues. J was trimmed by 4 bases and V by 8 bases; bases with no gene match: 6.

In regard to this clone: A far bigger clonotype differs at one base, so this is likely a read error. This specimen includes other DNA sequences encoding the same CDR3. The V gene is TRBV11-2, the J gene TRBJ1-2; D is possibly TRBD1 (6 bases). This CDR3 spans 16 amino acids. Deletions cut 3 bases from V and 4 bases from J, with 18 bases between. In germline, CDR1 is SGHAT, CDR2 FQNNGV. CDR3 loop: CASSFSRGAVSYGYTF. Written as DNA, the CDR3 is TGTGCCAGCAGCTTTAGTAGGGGGGCAGTTAGCTATGGCTACACCTTC.

The chain employs TRBV4-1 and TRBJ2-4; possible D gene TRBD2, 6 bases. The V end was cut by 3 bases, the J end by 0 bases, with 15 bases between. There are 17 residues in the CDR3. CDR1 MGHRA and CDR2 YSYEKL come from the germline V gene. The CDR3 protein is CASSHPPGELAKNIQYF. DNA for the CDR3: TGCGCCAGCAGCCACCCTCCGGGAGAGCTAGCCAAAAACATTCAGTACTTC.

A note on this clone: This may stem from a read error, because a much larger clone lies one nucleotide away. The chain recombines TRBV4-2 with TRBJ2-1, with TRBD2 identical over 12 bases. This CDR3 has 16 amino acids. CDR1 and CDR2 from the germline V gene are LGHNA and YNFKEQ. V was pared by 4 bases and J by 7 bases, with 8 bases of the junction left unmatched. The CDR3 sequence: CASSLATSGSGNEQFF. CDR3 nucleotides: TGTGCCAGCAGCCTAGCGACTAGCGGGAGTGGGAATGAGCAGTTCTTC.

The rearrangement links TRBV2 to TRBJ2-1, with 9 bases that match TRBD2. The germline V gene has CDR1 SNHLY and CDR2 FYNNEI. CDR3 length: 14 amino acids. V lost 4 bases to trimming and J lost 4 bases; unmatched junction nucleotides: 2. Here the CDR3 reads CASSGLAVYNEQFF. The CDR3 bases are TGTGCCAGCAGTGGACTAGCGGTATACAATGAGCAGTTCTTC.

This clone was counted once. A far larger clone is a single base away, which makes a read error likely. Other DNA sequences from this sample encode an identical CDR3 as well. The V and J genes are TRBV5-1 and TRBJ2-7, with D possibly being TRBD1 or TRBD2 (5 bases each). Germline lookup yields CDR1 SGHRS and CDR2 YFSETQ. V was clipped by 1 base and J by 7 bases, with 21 bases between them. CDR3 length: 16 residues. CDR3 amino acids: CASSLNLQGVPGEQYF. DNA of the CDR3: TGCGCCAGCAGCTTGAATTTGCAGGGAGTTCCAGGTGAGCAGTACTTC.

This chain links TRBV13 with TRBJ2-7, with 9 nucleotides matching TRBD1. The ends lost 4 bases at V and 3 bases at J; junction bases unmatched: 1. The CDR3 loop spans 13 amino acids. From germline, CDR1 is PRHDT and CDR2 FYEKMQ (reference sequence). CDR3 sequence reads: CASSWGQGYEQYF. The CDR3 DNA sequence: TGTGCCAGCAGCTGGGGACAGGGCTACGAGCAGTACTTC.